Listed below are T cell receptor beta chains from one sample, sequenced in a study of blood T cell repertoires in COVID-19. Sequencing used immunoSEQ multiplex PCR; TCRdb keeps in-frame clones, though not all of them. The data hold 130,000 or so clones, with about four fifths observed a single time. The sample comprised peripheral blood. The receptors come from a human donor in a cohort sampled during active COVID-19. CDR3s include the opening cysteine and the closing phenylalanine or tryptophan. A D gene is named only where the DNA matches it firmly. Only part of the rows carry a size: once, few, many, or a class if the clone is expanded.

TRBV4-3	TRBJ2-3	-	-	TGCGCCAGCAGCCAAGAAAGAGCTAATACGCAGTATTTT	CASSQERANTQYF
TRBV10-3	TRBJ2-1	-	-	TGTGCCATCAGATCAACAGAGGGAGGAGAGCAGTTCTTC	CAIRSTEGGEQFF
TRBV7-9	TRBJ1-1	-	-	TGTGCCAGCAGCTCCCAATCAGGGGTCGCCACTGAAGCTTTCTTT	CASSSQSGVATEAFF
TRBV7-6	TRBJ2-3	TRBD2	-	TGTGCCAGCAGCTCACGACTAGCGGGGGCCCTAAGAGACACAGATACGCAGTATTTT	CASSSRLAGALRDTDTQYF
TRBV28	TRBJ1-1	TRBD1	-	TGTGCCAGCGGACTGACAGGGGGCCAAACTGAAGCTTTCTTT	CASGLTGGQTEAFF
TRBV19	TRBJ1-3	-	-	TGTGCCAGTAGGCCGGGGGAAGAGGCTGGAAACACCATATATTTT	CASRPGEEAGNTIYF
TRBV3-1/TRBV3-2	TRBJ2-2	-	-	TGTGCCAGCAGCCAAGTAAACACCGGGGAGCTGTTTTTT	CASSQVNTGELFF
TRBV19	TRBJ1-5	TRBD1	-	TGTGCCAGCGGACAGGAAAGTTGGCCCCAGCATTTT	CASGQESWPQHF
TRBV3-1/TRBV3-2	TRBJ2-3	-	-	TGTGCCAGCAGCCAAGAATCCTTAGATACTAGCACAGATACGCAGTATTTT	CASSQESLDTSTDTQYF
TRBV10-3	TRBJ2-1	TRBD2	few	TGTGCCATCAGTGAAACTAGCGGGGGCTCGGACAATGAGCAGTTCTTC	CAISETSGGSDNEQFF
TRBV14	TRBJ1-1	-	-	TGTGCCAGCAGCCTCCAGCACGGGGGCACTGAAGCTTTCTTT	CASSLQHGGTEAFF
TRBV10-3	TRBJ2-7	TRBD2	-	TGTGCCATCAGTCCCAGCGGGGGGGAAGCCTACGAGCAGTACTTC	CAISPSGGEAYEQYF
TRBV11-2	TRBJ1-6	TRBD1	few	TGTGCCAGCAGCCCCAGGACAGGGGATAATTCACCCCTCCACTTT	CASSPRTGDNSPLHF
TRBV19	TRBJ1-1	-	-	TGTGCCAGCCGCGGATGGGACACTGAAGCTTTCTTT	CASRGWDTEAFF
TRBV19	TRBJ2-1	-	-	TGTGCCAGTAGGATAACAGGGAGTGTCCACAATGAGCAGTTCTTC	CASRITGSVHNEQFF
TRBV7-9	TRBJ2-7	TRBD1	-	TGTGCCAGCAGCTTCGATCACGGACAGGGGGGCGAGCAGTACTTC	CASSFDHGQGGEQYF
TRBV10-1	TRBJ2-7	-	-	TGCGCCAGCAGTGAGTCGACAGATAAGCAGTACTTC	CASSESTDKQYF
TRBV7-2	TRBJ1-1	TRBD1	-	TGTGCCAGCAGTTATTCCGGGACAGCGAACACTGAAGCTTTCTTT	CASSYSGTANTEAFF
TRBV7-2	TRBJ2-3	TRBD2	-	TGTGCCAGCAGCACCAGACTAGCGGGGGGCACAGATACGCAGTATTTT	CASSTRLAGGTDTQYF
TRBV12-3/TRBV12-4	TRBJ1-2	-	few	TGTGCCAGCAGTCTGACAGGCGCTTATGGCTACACCTTC	CASSLTGAYGYTF
TRBV18	TRBJ2-3	TRBD1	-	TGTGCCAGCTCACAGCAGGGACAGGGCACAGATACGCAGTATTTT	CASSQQGQGTDTQYF
TRBV4-3	TRBJ2-1	TRBD2	-	TGCGCCAGCAGCCAAGTGAGCGGGGGGGACAATGAGCAGTTCTTC	CASSQVSGGDNEQFF
TRBV3-1/TRBV3-2	TRBJ2-5	TRBD2	-	TGTGCCAGCAGCCCTGGGACTAGCGGATGGGAGACCCAGTACTTC	CASSPGTSGWETQYF
TRBV9	TRBJ2-3	TRBD2	-	TGTGCCAGCAGCGCTAGCGGGGACACAGATACGCAGTATTTT	CASSASGDTDTQYF
TRBV29-1	TRBJ2-7	-	-	TGCAGCGTTGGTCTGGCAGGGCCCTACGAGCAGTACTTC	CSVGLAGPYEQYF
TRBV11-3	TRBJ2-3	-	-	TGTGCCAGCAGCCACAGGACCTCTAGCACAGATACGCAGTATTTT	CASSHRTSSTDTQYF
TRBV6-1	TRBJ1-5	-	-	TGTGCCAGCAGTGAACTGGCCCTCCGGGATCAGCCCCAGCATTTT	CASSELALRDQPQHF
TRBV7-9	TRBJ2-7	-	-	TGTGCCAGCAGCACGCAACGTGACACCTACTACGAGCAGTACTTC	CASSTQRDTYYEQYF
TRBV7-2	TRBJ2-2	TRBD1	-	TGTGCCAGCAGCCTAAGGACAGGGATTACCGGGGAGCTGTTTTTT	CASSLRTGITGELFF
TRBV4-3	TRBJ1-4	-	-	TGCGCCAGCAGCCAAGGACAGCTGAATGAAAAACTGTTTTTT	CASSQGQLNEKLFF
TRBV27	TRBJ2-1	TRBD1	-	TGTGCCAGCAGTTTCTATGCCGGGACAGAGCCTGGAGGCGAGCAGTTCTTC	CASSFYAGTEPGGEQFF
TRBV2	TRBJ2-7	TRBD1	-	TGTGCCAGCAGTGAATCCGGCCTGGCAGGGGGCTACGAGCAGTACTTC	CASSESGLAGGYEQYF
TRBV6-2/TRBV6-3	TRBJ1-2	-	-	TGTGCCAGCAGTTACGGACAGATATATGGCTACACCTTC	CASSYGQIYGYTF
TRBV18	TRBJ1-1	TRBD1	-	TGTGCCAGCTCACCAAATAGCAGACAGGGGAGTACCACTGAAGCTTTCTTT	CASSPNSRQGSTTEAFF
TRBV4-1	TRBJ1-1	-	-	TGCGCCAGCAGCCAACAAAACACTGAAGCTTTCTTT	CASSQQNTEAFF
TRBV18	TRBJ2-1	TRBD1	-	TGTGCCAGCTCACCGGGGACAGGGGGGGACAATGAGCAGTTCTTC	CASSPGTGGDNEQFF
TRBV10-3	TRBJ2-7	-	once	TGTGCCATCAGTGCCGGAGAGCCCTACGAGCAGTACTTC	CAISAGEPYEQYF
TRBV6-1	TRBJ2-7	-	-	TGTGCCAGCAGTGATGGAGGGGCCACCTACGAGCAGTACTTC	CASSDGGATYEQYF
TRBV7-7	TRBJ2-5	-	-	TGTGCCAGCAGCTTAGAACGGGTAGAGACCCAGTACTTC	CASSLERVETQYF
TRBV14	TRBJ2-5	TRBD2	few	TGTGCCAGCAGCCAAGCTTTGACTAGCGGGGGGGCCGGCAGTTTAGAGACCCAGTACTTC	CASSQALTSGGAGSLETQYF
TRBV20-1	TRBJ1-1	-	-	TGCAGTGCTAGAGGGTACGGGGAAGCTTTCTTT	CSARGYGEAFF
TRBV27	TRBJ1-2	TRBD1	-	TGTGCCAGCAGTATCCCTTACGCAGGGGGGAAAGCTAACTATGGCTACACCTTC	CASSIPYAGGKANYGYTF
TRBV6-1	TRBJ1-2	TRBD1	-	TGTGCCAGCAGTGAAGGACAGGGCTTAGATGGCTACACCTTC	CASSEGQGLDGYTF
TRBV13	TRBJ2-7	-	-	TGTGCCAGCAGCCGCCAATTGGCCCCCTCCTACGAGCAGTACTTC	CASSRQLAPSYEQYF
TRBV7-6	TRBJ2-1	TRBD2	-	TGTGCCAGCAGCTCCATAGCGGGGGCCCCAGGGGGGCAGTTCTTC	CASSSIAGAPGGQFF